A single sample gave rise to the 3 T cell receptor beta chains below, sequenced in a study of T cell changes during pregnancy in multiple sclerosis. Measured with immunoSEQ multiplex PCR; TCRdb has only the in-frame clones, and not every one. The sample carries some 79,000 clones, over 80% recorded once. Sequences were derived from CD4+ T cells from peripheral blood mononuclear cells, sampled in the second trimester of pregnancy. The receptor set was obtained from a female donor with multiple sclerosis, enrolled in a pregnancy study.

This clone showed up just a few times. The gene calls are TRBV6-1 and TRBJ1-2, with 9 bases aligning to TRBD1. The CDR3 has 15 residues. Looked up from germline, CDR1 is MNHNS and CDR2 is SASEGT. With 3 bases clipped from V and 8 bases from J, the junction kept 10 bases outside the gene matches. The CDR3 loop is CASSEGTGRGRGYTF. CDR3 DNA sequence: TGTGCCAGCAGTGAGGGGACAGGGAGAGGAAGGGGCTACACCTTC.

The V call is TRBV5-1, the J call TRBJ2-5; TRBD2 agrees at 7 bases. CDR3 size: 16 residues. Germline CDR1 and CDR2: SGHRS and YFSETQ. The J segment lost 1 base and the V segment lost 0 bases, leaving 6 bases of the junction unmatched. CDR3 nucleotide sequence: TGCGCCAGCAGCTTGGCCCCGGCTAGCGGCCAAGAGACCCAGTACTTC. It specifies CASSLAPASGQETQYF.

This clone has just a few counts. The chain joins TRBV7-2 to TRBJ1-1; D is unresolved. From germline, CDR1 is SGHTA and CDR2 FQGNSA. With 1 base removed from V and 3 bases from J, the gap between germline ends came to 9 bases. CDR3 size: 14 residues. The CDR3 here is CASSLDHSYTEAFF. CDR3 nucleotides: TGTGCCAGCAGCTTAGATCATAGCTACACTGAAGCTTTCTTT.